This entry lists 22 T cell receptor beta chains sequenced from one sample in a study of blood T cell repertoires in COVID-19. TCRdb's table, derived via immunoSEQ multiplex PCR, lists solely in-frame clones and lacks some. The table includes around 450,000 clones, nearly 90% detected once. Sequenced input: PBMCs or T cells enriched from blood (not recorded which). These receptors all come from a woman younger than 30 with acute COVID-19.

V is TRBV2 and J is TRBJ2-6; TRBD1 agrees at 8 bases. V lost 10 bases, J lost 6 bases, and 8 bases stayed unmatched. CDR3 length: 14 residues. Germline V gene sequence: CDR1 SNHLY, CDR2 FYNNEI. DNA for the CDR3: TGTGCCATCCGGACAGGGTATTCGGCCAACGTCCTGACTTTC. This gives the protein CAIRTGYSANVLTF.

This chain connects TRBV10-3 to TRBJ1-4, with 7 bases matching TRBD1. In germline, CDR1 is ENHRY, CDR2 SYGVKD. The V gene end was trimmed by 8 bases and the J gene end by 5 bases; junction bases not matched to a gene: 2. This CDR3 is built from 12 residues. Here the CDR3 DNA reads TGTGCCATCGGGACAGAGAATGAAAAACTGTTTTTT. Protein product: CAIGTENEKLFF.

J is TRBJ2-1 and V is TRBV9; the match to TRBD1 covers 8 bases. In germline, CDR1 is SGDLS, CDR2 YYNGEE. There are 16 residues in the CDR3. J lost 1 base, V lost 3 bases, and 6 bases had no gene match. CDR3 DNA sequence: TGTGCCAGCAGCGCAGAGGACAGGGAATCCTACAATGAGCAGTTCTTC. The encoded protein is CASSAEDRESYNEQFF.

The genes are TRBV5-6 and TRBJ2-1, with D perhaps TRBD2 (5 bases). From germline, CDR1 is SGHDT and CDR2 YYEEEE. V gave up 6 bases and J gave up 0 bases, with 13 bases separating them. There are 15 residues in the CDR3. Written as DNA, the CDR3 is TGTGCCAGCAACAGCGGAGCATTCTCCTACAATGAGCAGTTCTTC. It specifies CASNSGAFSYNEQFF.

This chain links TRBV7-2 with TRBJ2-7, with D unclear. The germline gives CDR1 SGHTA, CDR2 FQGNSA. This CDR3 contains 12 residues. V lost 5 bases and J 2 bases, leaving 7 bases between the germline ends. The CDR3 DNA follows: TGTGCCAGCAGCCCCACAGCCTACGAGCAGTACTTC. Protein sequence: CASSPTAYEQYF.

The chain links TRBV15 to TRBJ1-3, with no clear D. The CDR3 runs 16 residues. Trimming stripped 0 bases from V and 0 bases from J, with 9 bases between. Germline V gives CDR1 LNHNV, CDR2 YYDKDF (reference sequence). CDR3 sequence: CATSRDRSSSGNTIYF. In DNA, the CDR3 is TGTGCCACCAGCAGAGACCGGTCAAGCTCTGGAAACACCATATATTTT.

The V gene is TRBV7-9, the J gene TRBJ2-2; 12 positions agree with TRBD2. The CDR3 runs 18 residues. The V gene's germline CDR1 is SEHNR and CDR2 FQNEAQ (reference sequence). With 5 bases clipped from V and 4 bases from J, the junction kept 11 bases outside the gene matches. The CDR3 sequence: CASSTGLAGLEGTGELFF. CDR3 bases: TGTGCCAGCAGCACTGGACTAGCGGGACTCGAGGGCACCGGGGAGCTGTTTTTT.

The chain uses TRBV15 and TRBJ1-2; no reliable D call. The V and J ends lost 2 bases and 3 bases respectively, with 10 bases between them. The CDR3 runs to 14 residues. Germline CDR1 reads LNHNV; CDR2 reads YYDKDF (reference sequence). CDR3 in DNA: TGTGCCACCAGCAGAACGCGGGATCACTATGGCTACACCTTC. This codes for CATSRTRDHYGYTF.

J is TRBJ1-5 and V is TRBV12-3 or TRBV12-4; no firm D call. V lost 4 bases to trimming and J lost 3 bases, with 7 bases between them. This CDR3 has 13 residues. CDR3 protein: CASSWQDNQPQHF. CDR3 DNA sequence: TGTGCCAGCAGTTGGCAGGACAATCAGCCCCAGCATTTT.

The chain uses TRBV3-1 (or the pseudogene TRBV3-2) and TRBJ2-4; TRBD1 matches 7 bases. The junction had 1 base not matched to a gene; V was cut back by 4 bases and J by 7 bases. The CDR3 runs to 12 residues. In germline, CDR1 is LGHDT, CDR2 YNNKEL (reference sequence). For the CDR3, the DNA is TGTGCCAGCAGCCCGACAGGGAACATTCAGTACTTC. It translates to CASSPTGNIQYF.

The chain employs TRBV12-3 or TRBV12-4 and TRBJ1-3; D ambiguous. The CDR3 has 13 amino acids. Trimming cost V 6 bases and J 4 bases, with 10 bases left between them. The chain's CDR3 is CASSMWEGNTIYF. The CDR3 nucleotides read TGTGCCAGCAGCATGTGGGAGGGAAACACCATATATTTT.

This clone was observed once. This chain joins TRBV5-1 and TRBJ1-4; a weak D match, TRBD1 (6 bases). V was clipped by 2 bases and J by 2 bases, with 10 bases between them. In germline, CDR1 is SGHRS, CDR2 YFSETQ. The CDR3 has 15 amino acids. The CDR3 nucleotides are TGCGCCAGCAGCTTTCAGGGGTCGACTAATGAAAAACTGTTTTTT. Translating it yields CASSFQGSTNEKLFF.

The chain carries TRBV5-1 and TRBJ1-1; D uncertain. Germline V gene sequence: CDR1 SGHRS, CDR2 YFSETQ. V dropped 0 bases and J dropped 5 bases, with 14 bases sitting between them. The length of the CDR3 is 15 residues. The chain's CDR3 is CASSLDPRFTTEAFF. For the CDR3, the DNA is TGCGCCAGCAGCTTGGATCCCAGGTTTACTACTGAAGCTTTCTTT.

This clone is a singleton in its sample. This chain uses TRBV19 with TRBJ2-2; 8 bases map to TRBD1. Per the germline V gene, CDR1 is LNHDA and CDR2 is SQIVND (reference sequence). Trimming cost V 3 bases and J 5 bases; bases outside gene matches: 8. The CDR3 length is 16 residues. In DNA, the CDR3 is TGTGCCAGTAGTATTGTAAGGACAGGGCGTACCGGGGAGCTGTTTTTT. Translating it yields CASSIVRTGRTGELFF.

J is TRBJ2-5 and V is TRBV4-3; 8 positions match TRBD2. The CDR3 spans 15 residues. With V trimmed by 0 bases and J by 4 bases, 4 bases remained unmatched. Germline-derived CDR1 and CDR2 are LGHNA and YSLEER. CDR3 region: CASSQELAVRETQYF. In DNA form, the CDR3 reads TGCGCCAGCAGCCAAGAACTAGCGGTGAGAGAGACCCAGTACTTC.

The rearrangement links TRBV11-2 to TRBJ1-2, with D possibly matching TRBD1 (6 bases). CDR3 length: 13 amino acids. Germline V gives CDR1 SGHAT, CDR2 FQNNGV. The ends were cut back, 5 bases at V and 3 bases at J, with 10 bases in the middle. Written as DNA, the CDR3 is TGTGCCAGCAGCGGATACAGGGACTATGGCTACACCTTC. Translating gives CASSGYRDYGYTF.

The rearrangement joins TRBV4-2 to TRBJ2-5, with 8 nucleotides matching TRBD1. The CDR3 runs 16 residues. The trim removed 1 base at V and 5 bases at J, leaving 9 bases unmatched. Germline values: CDR1 LGHNA, CDR2 YNFKEQ. CDR3 DNA sequence: TGTGCCAGCAGCCAAGTATCGCGGACAGGGCCCGAGACCCAGTACTTC. This encodes CASSQVSRTGPETQYF.

The V gene is TRBV13, the J gene TRBJ1-4, with D hard to call. CDR1 PRHDT and CDR2 FYEKMQ come from the germline V gene (reference sequence). The CDR3 runs to 15 residues. Trimming removed 5 bases at V and 3 bases at J, with 13 bases between. CDR3 protein: CASSGPTSANEKLFF. The CDR3, as DNA: TGTGCCAGCAGCGGTCCAACCTCAGCTAATGAAAAACTGTTTTTT.

This clone was recorded once. The chain is built from TRBV7-2 and TRBJ2-1; 8 nucleotides line up with TRBD2. The V gene's germline CDR1 is SGHTA and CDR2 FQGNSA. J was trimmed by 3 bases and V by 2 bases; bases with no gene match: 9. There are 17 residues in the CDR3. CDR3: CASSLKNFGTSYNEQFF. The CDR3 bases are TGTGCCAGCAGCTTAAAAAATTTCGGGACTAGCTACAATGAGCAGTTCTTC.

The gene calls are TRBV9 and TRBJ2-2; TRBD2 matches at 10 bases. In germline, CDR1 is SGDLS, CDR2 YYNGEE. Trimming took 4 bases from V and 6 from J; bases not matched to a gene: 6. The CDR3 sequence is 15 residues long. CDR3 sequence (DNA): TGTGCCAGCAGCCTTTTAGCGGGGGGAGCCGGGGAGCTGTTTTTT. Its translation: CASSLLAGGAGELFF.

The chain links TRBV28 to TRBJ2-1, with a weak D call TRBD1 (6 bases). This CDR3 contains 14 residues. Germline V gives CDR1 MDHEN, CDR2 SYDVKM. V lost 2 bases to trimming and J lost 2 bases, with 7 bases between them. The CDR3 is CASSLGDTYNEQFF. The CDR3 nucleotides are TGTGCCAGCAGTTTAGGGGACACCTACAATGAGCAGTTCTTC. The full variable domain, with the rest looked up from reference TRBV28 and TRBJ2-1, is DVKVTQSSRYLVKRTGEKVFLECVQDMDHENMFWYRQDPGLGLRLIYFSYDVKMKEKGDIPEGYSVSREKKERFSLILESASTNQTSMYLCASSLGDTYNEQFFGPGTRLTVL.

The chain employs TRBV5-7 and TRBJ2-4; D possibly corresponds to TRBD2 (5 bases). TRBV5-7 carries the ORF label, with uncertain function. The germline V and J ends were trimmed by 4 bases and 7 bases, with 21 bases remaining between them. CDR3 length: 16 amino acids. CDR3 nucleotide sequence: TGTGCCAGCAGCCCTGGGGTCCCGGGGATGGGGAACATTCAGTACTTC. It codes for CASSPGVPGMGNIQYF.